This T cell receptor beta chain was obtained from a study of prognosis after radiotherapy for stage I lung cancer. Turning to the study itself: Patients (over twelve men, about 6 women) were aged about 50 to 85, median about 70 years. Tumors proved to be squamous cell carcinoma in several patients and represented adenocarcinoma in under 15. Therapy given concurrently with stereotactic body radiotherapy reached no patient.

Genomic DNA yielded TCR beta CDR3, amplified by two-round multiplex PCR. First-round PCR used primers specific to each TRBV and TRBJ gene. TCRdb processed the multiplex PCR reads anew with MiXCR; each CDR3 protein has one entry. The sample includes approximately 20,000 distinct CDR3 sequences, 43% of them seen just once. Looked up from germline, CDR1 is MNHGY and CDR2 is SVAAGI. The CDR3 has 20 amino acids. This clonotype was seen a few times. Its antigen is currently unknown. A read error is the likely source, as a far larger clone sits one nucleotide away. Study-level results: Reports indicated that TRBV and TRBJ gene usage differed between patients with and without metastases, including differences in 8 to 10 V and two J genes after SBRT.

V gene TRBV6-9 combines with J gene TRBJ1-1; 7 bases fit TRBD1. Sequencing used PBMCs, obtained before or after stereotactic body radiation therapy (not recorded which). The clonotype originates from a donor over 45 with non-small cell lung cancer. CDR3: CASSFGTDFELGPMKTEAFF. In nucleotides, the CDR3 is TGTGCCAGCAGTTTCGGGACAGATTTCGAATTGGGCCCCATGAAAACTGAAGCTTTCTTT.